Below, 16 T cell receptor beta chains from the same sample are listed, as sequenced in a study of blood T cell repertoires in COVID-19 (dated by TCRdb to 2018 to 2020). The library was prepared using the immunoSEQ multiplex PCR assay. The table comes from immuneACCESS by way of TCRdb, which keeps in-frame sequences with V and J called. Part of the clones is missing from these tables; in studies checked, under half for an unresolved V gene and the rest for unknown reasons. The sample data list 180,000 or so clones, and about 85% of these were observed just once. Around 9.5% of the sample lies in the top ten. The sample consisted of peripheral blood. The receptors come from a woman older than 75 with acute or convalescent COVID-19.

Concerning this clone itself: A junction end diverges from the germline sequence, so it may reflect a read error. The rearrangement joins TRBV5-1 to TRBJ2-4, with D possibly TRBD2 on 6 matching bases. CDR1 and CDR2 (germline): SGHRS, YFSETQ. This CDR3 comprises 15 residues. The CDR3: CASSRRSGAENIQYF. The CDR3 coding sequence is TGCGCCAGCAGCCGGAGGTCGGGAGCCGAAAACATTCAGTACTTC.

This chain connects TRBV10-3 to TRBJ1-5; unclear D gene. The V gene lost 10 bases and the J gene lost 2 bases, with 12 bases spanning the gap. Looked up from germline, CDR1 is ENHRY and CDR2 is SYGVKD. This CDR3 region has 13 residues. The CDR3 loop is CATRGIGNQPQHF. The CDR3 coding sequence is TGTGCCACCCGCGGGATTGGCAATCAGCCCCAGCATTTT.

CDR3 region: CASSVALAGWETQYF. The CDR3 nucleotides are TGTGCCAGCAGCGTAGCACTAGCGGGGTGGGAGACCCAGTACTTC. The genes are TRBV9 and TRBJ2-5; 10 nucleotides match TRBD2. Germline V gives CDR1 SGDLS, CDR2 YYNGEE. Trimming cost V 0 bases and J 5 bases; bases outside gene matches: 4. CDR3 length equals 15 residues.

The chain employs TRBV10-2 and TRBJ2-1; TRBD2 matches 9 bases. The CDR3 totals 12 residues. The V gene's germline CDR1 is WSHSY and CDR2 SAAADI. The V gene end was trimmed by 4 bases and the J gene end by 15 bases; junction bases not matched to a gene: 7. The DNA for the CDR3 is TGCGCCAGCAGTGGTCGCGGACTAGCGTGGTTCTTC. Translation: CASSGRGLAWFF.

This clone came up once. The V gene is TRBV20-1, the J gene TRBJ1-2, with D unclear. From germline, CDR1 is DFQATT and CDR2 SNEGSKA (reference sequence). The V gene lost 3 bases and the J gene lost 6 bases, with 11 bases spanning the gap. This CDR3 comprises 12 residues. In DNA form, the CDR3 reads TGCAGTGCTAGTCGGACGGGAAATGGCTACACCTTC. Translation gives CSASRTGNGYTF.

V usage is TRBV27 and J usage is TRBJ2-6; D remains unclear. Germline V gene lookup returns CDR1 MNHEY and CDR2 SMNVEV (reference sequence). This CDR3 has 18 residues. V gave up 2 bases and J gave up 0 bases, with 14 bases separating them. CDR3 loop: CASSLVRPARSGANVLTF. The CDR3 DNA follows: TGTGCCAGCAGTTTAGTGCGCCCAGCGCGCTCTGGGGCCAACGTCCTGACTTTC.

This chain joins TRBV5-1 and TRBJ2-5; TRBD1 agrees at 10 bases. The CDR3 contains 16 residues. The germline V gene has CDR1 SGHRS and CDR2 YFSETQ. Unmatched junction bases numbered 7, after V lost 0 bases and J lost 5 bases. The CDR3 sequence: CASSLVDRGRGETQYF. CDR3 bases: TGCGCCAGCAGCTTGGTCGACAGGGGGCGCGGGGAGACCCAGTACTTC.

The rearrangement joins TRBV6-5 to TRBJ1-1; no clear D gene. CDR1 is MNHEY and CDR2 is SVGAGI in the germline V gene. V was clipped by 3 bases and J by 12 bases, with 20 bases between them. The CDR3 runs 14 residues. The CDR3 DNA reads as TGTGCCAGCAGTTATATCGGAGTGTCGAGGGTAACTTTCTTT. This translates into CASSYIGVSRVTFF.

As DNA, the CDR3 is TGTGCCAGCAGCGTGACAGGGAACTATGGCTACACCTTC. Protein product: CASSVTGNYGYTF. The rearrangement links TRBV6-5 to TRBJ1-2; 7 bases map to TRBD1. Germline CDR1 reads MNHEY; CDR2 reads SVGAGI. Trimming removed 6 bases from V and 2 bases from J; junction bases left unmatched: 3. The CDR3 is 13 amino acids.

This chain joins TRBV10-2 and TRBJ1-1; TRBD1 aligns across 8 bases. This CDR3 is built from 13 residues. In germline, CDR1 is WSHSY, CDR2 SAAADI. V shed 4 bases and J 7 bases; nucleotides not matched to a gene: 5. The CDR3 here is CASSVRGRVEAFF. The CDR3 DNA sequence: TGCGCCAGCAGTGTCAGGGGGCGGGTTGAAGCTTTCTTT.

The CDR3 is CASSPWVTGENEQYF. Here the CDR3 DNA reads TGTGCCAGCAGCCCTTGGGTGACGGGAGAAAACGAGCAGTACTTC. This chain connects TRBV9 to TRBJ2-7; possible D gene TRBD2, 6 bases. The CDR3 covers 15 residues. The V gene's germline CDR1 is SGDLS and CDR2 YYNGEE. The V end was cut by 4 bases, the J end by 5 bases, with 19 bases between.

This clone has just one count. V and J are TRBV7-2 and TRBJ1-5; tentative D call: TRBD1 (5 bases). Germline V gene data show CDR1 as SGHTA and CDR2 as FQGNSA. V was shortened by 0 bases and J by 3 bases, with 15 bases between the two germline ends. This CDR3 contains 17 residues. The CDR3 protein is CASSLAGRAPTNQPQHF. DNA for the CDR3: TGTGCCAGCAGCTTAGCGGGCAGGGCCCCAACCAATCAGCCCCAGCATTTT.

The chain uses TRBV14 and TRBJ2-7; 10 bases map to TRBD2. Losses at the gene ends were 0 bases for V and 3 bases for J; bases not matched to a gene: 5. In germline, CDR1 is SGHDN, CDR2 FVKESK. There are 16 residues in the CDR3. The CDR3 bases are TGTGCCAGCAGCCAAGATACCCTAGCGGGAGTCTACGAGCAGTACTTC. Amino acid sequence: CASSQDTLAGVYEQYF.

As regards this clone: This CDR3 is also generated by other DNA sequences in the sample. The chain's CDR3 is CASSFGGGNEQFF. CDR3 sequence (DNA): TGTGCCAGCAGCTTTGGGGGAGGGAATGAGCAGTTCTTC. This chain connects TRBV7-2 to TRBJ2-1, with 7 bases matching TRBD2. Trimming cost V 3 bases and J 7 bases; bases outside gene matches: 3. This CDR3 is 13 amino acids long. Germline lookup yields CDR1 SGHTA and CDR2 FQGNSA.

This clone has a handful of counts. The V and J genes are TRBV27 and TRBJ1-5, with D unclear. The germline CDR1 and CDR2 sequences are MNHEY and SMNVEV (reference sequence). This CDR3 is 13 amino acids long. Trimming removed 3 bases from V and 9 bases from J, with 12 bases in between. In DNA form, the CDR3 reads TGTGCCAGCAGTTTCGACTCCGGCTGGCCCCAGCATTTT. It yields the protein CASSFDSGWPQHF.

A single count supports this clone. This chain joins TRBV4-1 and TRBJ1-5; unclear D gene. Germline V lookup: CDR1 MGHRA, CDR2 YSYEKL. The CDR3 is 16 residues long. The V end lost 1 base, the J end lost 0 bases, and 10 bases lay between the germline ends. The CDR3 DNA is TGCGCCAGCAGCCAAGTAGCAGAGGGTAGCAATCAGCCCCAGCATTTT. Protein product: CASSQVAEGSNQPQHF.